This T cell receptor beta chain stems from a study of liver allograft versus peripheral blood T cells. For the study at large: Blood and transplanted-liver T cell receptor repertoires from recipients were compared. Study-wide findings and caveats: Peripheral blood reportedly held T cell receptor repertoires that differed from those inside liver allografts.

As concerns this clonotype: What it binds is not known.

One entry per CDR3 protein, called by TCRdb with MiXCR from the reads. The table lists over 2,000 distinct CDR3 sequences, about 14% of them singletons. This TCR was recovered from a human patient who had a liver transplant. These T cells may partly come from the graft donor.

CDR3 coding DNA: TGCGCCAGCAGCCAAGGGGGGGCTAGGACCGGGGAGCTGTTTTTT. Translation: CASSQGGARTGELFF. V is TRBV4-1 and J is TRBJ2-2; perhaps D is TRBD1 or TRBD2 (6 bases each). From germline, CDR1 is MGHRA and CDR2 YSYEKL. V lost 1 base to trimming and J lost 5 bases, with 11 bases between them. The CDR3 consists of 15 residues.